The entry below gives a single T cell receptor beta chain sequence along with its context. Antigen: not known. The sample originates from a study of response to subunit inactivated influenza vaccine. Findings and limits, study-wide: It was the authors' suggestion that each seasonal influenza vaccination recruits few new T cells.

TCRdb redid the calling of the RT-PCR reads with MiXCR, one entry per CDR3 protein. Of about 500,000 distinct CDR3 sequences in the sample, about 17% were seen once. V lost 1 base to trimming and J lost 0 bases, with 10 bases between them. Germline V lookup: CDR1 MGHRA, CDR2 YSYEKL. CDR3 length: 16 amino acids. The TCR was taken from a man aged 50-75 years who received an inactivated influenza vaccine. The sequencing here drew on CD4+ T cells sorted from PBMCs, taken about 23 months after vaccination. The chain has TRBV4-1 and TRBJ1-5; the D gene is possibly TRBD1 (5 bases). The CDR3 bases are TGCGCCAGCAGCCAAGGGGGCACCCATAGCAATCAGCCCCAGCATTTT. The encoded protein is CASSQGGTHSNQPQHF.